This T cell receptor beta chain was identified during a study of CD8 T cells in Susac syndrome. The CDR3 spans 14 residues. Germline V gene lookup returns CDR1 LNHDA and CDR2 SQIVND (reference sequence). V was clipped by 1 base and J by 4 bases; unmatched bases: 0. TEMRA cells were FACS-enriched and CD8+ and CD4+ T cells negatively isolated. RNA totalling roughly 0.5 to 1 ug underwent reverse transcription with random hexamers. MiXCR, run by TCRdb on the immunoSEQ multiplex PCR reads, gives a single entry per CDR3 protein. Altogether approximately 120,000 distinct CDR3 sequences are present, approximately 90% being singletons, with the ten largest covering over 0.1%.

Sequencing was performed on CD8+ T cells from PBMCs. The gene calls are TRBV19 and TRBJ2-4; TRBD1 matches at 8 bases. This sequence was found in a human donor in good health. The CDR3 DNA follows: TGTGCCAGTAGTATAGGGACAGGGAAAAACATTCAGTACTTC. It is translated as CASSIGTGKNIQYF.